This T cell receptor beta chain was observed in a study of T cells after yellow fever vaccination. For the study at large: SMART-Seq v4 Ultra Low Input handled preparation of low-cell-number fractions.

Study findings and constraints: Booster samples showed a return of most primary-vaccination clones (approximately 96% CD4, approximately 88% CD8).

Conversion of TCR transcripts into cDNA relied on 5'RACE template switching, which added a universal primer site and UMIs. TCRdb re-analysed the 5' RACE reads in MiXCR, keeping a single row per CDR3 protein. Found here are hundreds of thousands of distinct CDR3 sequences, about 12% of them singletons; the top ten hold about 15%. As to this clonotype: The antigen is not known.

In germline, CDR1 is SGDLS, CDR2 YYNGEE. J was trimmed by 5 bases and V by 0 bases; bases with no gene match: 6. The CDR3 sequence is 15 residues long. This specimen was PBMCs, taken on the day of the yellow fever booster vaccination. This TCR derives from a man aged 25 to 45 who received the YFV17D yellow fever vaccine. The V call is TRBV9, the J call TRBJ2-7; TRBD2 matches 9 bases. The CDR3 nucleotides are TGTGCCAGCAGCGTAGGACTAGCGGCAGGACACGAGCAGTACTTC. It encodes CASSVGLAAGHEQYF.